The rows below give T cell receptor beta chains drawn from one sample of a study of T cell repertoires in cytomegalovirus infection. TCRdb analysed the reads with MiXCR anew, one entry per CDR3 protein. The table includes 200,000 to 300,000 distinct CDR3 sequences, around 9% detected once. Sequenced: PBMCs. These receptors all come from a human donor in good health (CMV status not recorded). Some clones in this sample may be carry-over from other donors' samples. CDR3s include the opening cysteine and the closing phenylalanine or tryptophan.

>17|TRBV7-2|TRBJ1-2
CASSHGTGGFPFYGYTF
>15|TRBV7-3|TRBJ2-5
CASSPFGRYQETQYF
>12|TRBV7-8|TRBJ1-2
CASSLRSGGYTF
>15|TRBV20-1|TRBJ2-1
CSASASGRSYNEQFF
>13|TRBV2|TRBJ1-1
CASSRTVHTEAFF
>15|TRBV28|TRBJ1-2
CASSRDRGSNYGYTF
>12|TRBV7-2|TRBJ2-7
CASSLTPYEQYF
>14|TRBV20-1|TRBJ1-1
CSASTPQGAAEAFF
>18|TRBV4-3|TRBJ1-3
CASSQDVAGPSRGNTIYF
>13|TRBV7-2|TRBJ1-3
CASSRPGGNTIYF
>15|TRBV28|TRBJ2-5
CASSLTGQGQETQYF
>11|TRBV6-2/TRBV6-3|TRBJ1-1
CASSQGAEAFF